Described below is a single TCR beta chain sequence and its context. The antigen is not known. The data were taken from a study of cytomegalovirus exposure and HLA in healthy donors. Study context: Among the 300 to 450 genotyped donors, about 81% were placed in the Caucasian-associated ancestry cluster. Study-wide findings and caveats: A later analysis reportedly identified an Asian-associated ancestry cluster as carrying fewer N-insertions than the roughly 700-donor mean. In a later analysis, common viral pathogens appeared linked to several of the most significant clusters. Cytomegalovirus-associated status was assigned to some 180 TCR beta chains.

V dropped 1 base and J dropped 3 bases, with 10 bases sitting between them. The CDR3 runs to 14 residues. CDR1 and CDR2 from the germline V gene are SGHAT and FQNNGV. In the PCR, 60 Vbeta and 13 Jbeta primers were used. Some clones are missing from TCRdb's copy, which holds only in-frame ones; the method was immunoSEQ multiplex PCR. This table has more than 95,000 clones, about 59% appearing once. This TCR was sampled from a woman between 40 and 50 years old in good health and CMV-seropositive. The sample consisted of PBMCs. The genes are TRBV11-2 and TRBJ2-7, with unresolved D. The CDR3 region has the DNA TGTGCCAGCAGCTTAGGTCTTGGCAGCTACGAGCAGTACTTC. It yields the protein CASSLGLGSYEQYF. Looking up the rest from reference TRBV11-2 and TRBJ2-7 gives the full variable domain: EAGVAQSPRYKIIEKRQSVAFWCNPISGHATLYWYQQILGQGPKLLIQFQNNGVVDDSQLPKDRFSAERLKGVDSTLKIQPAKLEDSAVYLCASSLGLGSYEQYFGPGTRLTVT.